Listed below are T cell receptor beta chains from one sample, sequenced in a study of T cells in localized non-small cell lung cancer. Only in-frame clones appear in the TCRdb table, and some are missing; sequencing was by immunoSEQ multiplex PCR. In the table there are approximately 1,200 clones, roughly 30% of which are singletons. The material was normal lung tissue next to the tumor, obtained before any cancer treatment. These receptors were taken from a man aged 35-75 years with stage I squamous cell lung carcinoma. Both conserved end residues are part of each CDR3. Each record gives: D gene, J gene, V gene, clone size, CDR3 protein, CDR3 DNA. D genes are given only for firm matches. Size is stated for part of the rows, as once, few or many counts, or as a class when the clone is expanded.

.	TRBJ1-1	TRBV19	few	CASSSGGTEAFF	TGTGCCAGTAGTTCCGGGGGGACTGAAGCTTTCTTT
TRBD1	TRBJ2-2	TRBV11-3	.	CASSLTGGAPGELFF	TGTGCCAGCAGCTTAACAGGGGGCGCTCCCGGGGAGCTGTTTTTT
TRBD2	TRBJ2-5	TRBV7-6	few	CASSLAGASGGQETQYF	TGTGCCAGCAGCTTGGCCGGAGCGAGCGGGGGACAAGAGACCCAGTACTTC
.	TRBJ1-1	TRBV6-8	large	CASRLEANTEAFF	TGTGCCAGCAGATTAGAGGCGAACACTGAAGCTTTCTTT
.	TRBJ2-7	TRBV30	.	CAWSVKGPVYEQYF	TGTGCCTGGAGTGTAAAGGGGCCCGTCTACGAGCAGTACTTC
TRBD2	TRBJ2-1	TRBV6-8	few	CASSYFGLAGDFSYNEQFF	TGTGCCAGCAGTTACTTTGGACTAGCGGGGGACTTCTCCTACAATGAGCAGTTCTTC
.	TRBJ1-1	TRBV19	once	CASSSGGTEAFF	TGTGCCAGTAGTAGTGGCGGGACTGAAGCTTTCTTT
.	TRBJ1-4	TRBV5-1	.	CASSYGGLDNEKLFF	TGCGCCAGCAGCTATGGAGGGTTGGATAATGAAAAACTGTTTTTT
.	TRBJ2-3	TRBV19	.	CASSIDGLRDTQYF	TGTGCCAGTAGTATAGATGGCCTCAGGGATACGCAGTATTTT
TRBD2	TRBJ2-7	TRBV5-1	once	CASSPRLAGTYEQYF	TGCGCCAGCAGCCCACGACTAGCGGGGACCTACGAGCAGTACTTC
.	TRBJ2-1	TRBV6-7	few	CASSPSRARSSYNEQFF	TGTGCCAGCAGCCCCTCCAGGGCCCGTAGCTCCTACAATGAGCAGTTCTTC
.	TRBJ2-5	TRBV11-3	few	CASSFGGNRQETQYF	TGTGCCAGCAGCTTCGGAGGAAACCGCCAAGAGACCCAGTACTTC
.	TRBJ2-3	TRBV29-1	.	CSVDHQGIDTQYF	TGCAGCGTAGATCACCAGGGGATAGATACGCAGTATTTT
TRBD1	TRBJ2-5	TRBV11-3	.	CASSLQGSEETQYF	TGTGCCAGCAGCCTACAGGGGAGTGAGGAGACCCAGTACTTC
TRBD2	TRBJ2-5	TRBV11-3	.	CASSPLSGTTQETQYF	TGTGCCAGCAGCCCTCTCTCTGGGACTACCCAAGAGACCCAGTACTTC
TRBD1	TRBJ1-2	TRBV11-3	few	CASSSGTGGANYGYTF	TGTGCCAGCAGCTCGGGGACAGGGGGCGCAAACTATGGCTACACCTTC
.	TRBJ1-1	TRBV6-8	.	CASSYSRGAGGMNTEAFF	TGTGCCAGCAGTTACTCGAGGGGGGCGGGTGGAATGAACACTGAAGCTTTCTTT
TRBD1	TRBJ1-4	TRBV28	.	CASRVGQGLNEKLFF	TGTGCCAGCAGGGTGGGACAGGGCCTTAATGAAAAACTGTTTTTT
.	TRBJ1-2	TRBV19	few	CASSIGSDGYTF	TGTGCCAGTAGTATTGGCTCCGATGGCTACACCTTC
TRBD1	TRBJ2-3	TRBV15	few	CATSRRGTGTADTQYF	TGTGCCACCAGCAGAAGAGGGACAGGGACCGCAGATACGCAGTATTTT
.	TRBJ2-7	TRBV14	large	CASSQDRPPRYF	TGTGCCAGCAGCCAAGATCGCCCCCCCAGGTACTTC
TRBD1	TRBJ2-1	TRBV5-1	.	CASSRDRGNNEQFF	TGCGCCAGCAGCCGGGACAGGGGGAACAATGAGCAGTTCTTC
.	TRBJ2-3	TRBV11-3	few	CASSAGRGRYIDTQYF	TGTGCCAGCAGCGCGGGTCGGGGGCGCTATATAGATACGCAGTATTTT
TRBD1	TRBJ2-5	TRBV6-8	few	CASSRNRGRVETQYF	TGTGCCAGCAGTCGAAACAGGGGGCGCGTGGAGACCCAGTACTTC
.	TRBJ1-1	TRBV9	.	CASSPPTLRAAFF	TGTGCCAGCAGCCCACCAACCCTTAGAGCGGCTTTCTTT
TRBD2	TRBJ2-3	TRBV30	.	CAWSGGLAPDTQYF	TGTGCCTGGAGTGGCGGACTAGCTCCAGATACGCAGTATTTT
TRBD2	TRBJ2-2	TRBV7-1	medium-sized	CASSPHPSGVNTGELFF	TGTGCCAGCAGCCCGCACCCCAGCGGGGTAAACACCGGGGAGCTGTTTTTT
.	TRBJ2-2	TRBV11-3	.	CASSGIAANTGELFF	TGTGCCAGCAGCGGAATAGCGGCGAACACCGGGGAGCTGTTTTTT
.	TRBJ1-2	TRBV14	once	CASSQEGPTGGHFYGYTF	TGTGCCAGCAGCCAAGAGGGGCCCACAGGAGGGCACTTCTATGGCTACACCTTC
.	TRBJ2-1	TRBV6-8	.	CASSDSSLVRNEQFF	TGTGCCAGCAGTGACTCGAGTCTGGTCCGCAATGAGCAGTTCTTC
TRBD1	TRBJ1-1	TRBV28	few	CASSSGQGSEAFF	TGTGCCAGCAGTTCAGGACAGGGATCTGAAGCTTTCTTT
.	TRBJ1-5	TRBV19	.	CASSSGGQPQHF	TGTGCCAGTAGTTCTGGTGGTCAGCCCCAGCATTTT
TRBD2	TRBJ2-3	TRBV11-3	.	CASSPTSGGPSNTQYF	TGTGCCAGCAGCCCAACTAGCGGGGGGCCCTCAAATACGCAGTATTTT
TRBD1	TRBJ1-1	TRBV18	.	CASSPTDRGTEAFF	TGTGCCAGCTCACCGACTGACAGGGGGACTGAAGCTTTCTTT
.	TRBJ2-1	TRBV9	.	CASSVGTVSYNEQFF	TGTGCCAGCAGCGTAGGAACAGTATCCTACAATGAGCAGTTCTTC
.	TRBJ1-5	TRBV19	.	CASMPIRDKRNQPQHF	TGTGCCAGTATGCCCATCCGGGACAAGCGCAATCAGCCCCAGCATTTT
.	TRBJ2-3	TRBV6-8	medium-sized	CASRRSSMGTDTQYF	TGTGCCAGCAGACGGAGCTCGATGGGCACAGATACGCAGTATTTT